The next 17 T cell receptor beta chains were all read from a single sample in a study of blood T cell repertoires in COVID-19. Only in-frame clones appear in the TCRdb table, and some are missing; sequencing was by immunoSEQ multiplex PCR. Of 300,000 to 400,000 clones listed, almost 85% are singletons. The material sequenced was peripheral blood. These TCRs come from a human donor in a cohort sampled during active COVID-19.

The chain carries TRBV7-2 and TRBJ1-1; D may be TRBD1 (6 bases). CDR3 length: 15 residues. Looked up from germline, CDR1 is SGHTA and CDR2 is FQGNSA. V lost 5 bases, J lost 0 bases, and 13 bases lay in between. CDR3 DNA: TGTGCCAGCAGCAAAGCTGGGGGCTTGAACACTGAAGCTTTCTTT. It translates to CASSKAGGLNTEAFF. Complete variable domain (other parts from reference TRBV7-2 and TRBJ1-1): GAGVSQSPSNKVTEKGKDVELRCDPISGHTALYWYRQSLGQGLEFLIYFQGNSAPDKSGLPSDRFSAERTGGSVSTLTIQRTQQEDSAVYLCASSKAGGLNTEAFFGQGTRLTVV.

The chain recombines TRBV7-9 with TRBJ2-1, with 9 bases lining up with TRBD2. The length of the CDR3 is 16 residues. V dropped 5 bases and J dropped 0; count of bases not matched to a gene: 5. Germline loops: CDR1 SEHNR, CDR2 FQNEAQ (reference sequence). CDR3 in DNA: TGTGCCAGCAGCCCCCTTAGCGGGAGCTCCTACAATGAGCAGTTCTTC. Translated: CASSPLSGSSYNEQFF.

The chain employs TRBV5-1 and TRBJ2-5; D not certain. V lost 4 bases, J lost 0 bases, and 16 bases lay in between. The CDR3 is 16 amino acids. The V gene's germline CDR1 is SGHRS and CDR2 YFSETQ. CDR3 sequence: CASSPGSHVYQETQYF. In DNA form, the CDR3 reads TGCGCCAGCAGCCCAGGAAGCCACGTTTACCAAGAGACCCAGTACTTC.

V usage is TRBV9 and J usage is TRBJ2-1; TRBD2 aligns across 13 bases. Trimming cost V 3 bases and J 15 bases; bases outside gene matches: 12. The germline CDR1 and CDR2 sequences are SGDLS and YYNGEE. There are 15 residues in the CDR3. In DNA, the CDR3 is TGTGCCAGCAGCGAGAGTACTAGCGGGGGGGCCCGTGGGTTCTTC. This gives the protein CASSESTSGGARGFF.

This rearrangement joins TRBV5-4 to TRBJ1-4, with no clear D. The CDR3 is 13 residues long. The V gene's germline CDR1 is SGHNT and CDR2 YYREEE (reference sequence). V lost 3 bases, J lost 5 bases, and 8 bases lay in between. The CDR3 here is CASSYGLNEKLFF. In nucleotides, the CDR3 is TGTGCCAGCAGCTACGGACTGAATGAAAAACTGTTTTTT.

The chain is built from TRBV7-3 and TRBJ2-3; 8 nucleotides align to TRBD1. The germline gives CDR1 SGHTA, CDR2 FQGTGA. Trimming at V came to 2 bases and at J to 4 bases, leaving 8 bases not matched to a gene. The CDR3 totals 16 residues. The CDR3 sequence: CASSLLRRGRADTQYF. The CDR3 DNA is TGTGCCAGCAGCTTACTGCGCAGGGGGCGCGCAGATACGCAGTATTTT.

The chain uses TRBV24-1 and TRBJ2-2; 13 bases line up with TRBD2. J gave up 0 bases and V 3 bases, and 15 bases lay outside the gene matches. From germline, CDR1 is KGHDR and CDR2 SFDVKD. This CDR3 contains 22 residues. The CDR3 protein is CATSDTDPGLAGTLANTGELFF. The CDR3, as DNA: TGTGCCACCAGTGATACCGACCCGGGACTAGCGGGGACCCTGGCGAACACCGGGGAGCTGTTTTTT.

The gene calls are TRBV19 and TRBJ1-1; 7 bases match TRBD1. The germline V gene has CDR1 LNHDA and CDR2 SQIVND (reference sequence). The CDR3 has 14 amino acids. Trimming cost V 8 bases and J 0 bases; bases outside gene matches: 6. CDR3: CASGRDRVNTEAFF. CDR3 sequence (DNA): TGTGCCAGTGGCCGGGACAGAGTGAACACTGAAGCTTTCTTT.

This clone has a handful of counts. The genes are TRBV4-1 and TRBJ1-5, with a weak D call TRBD1 (5 bases). Germline V gene lookup returns CDR1 MGHRA and CDR2 YSYEKL. The CDR3 runs to 16 residues. Trimming removed 4 bases from V and 5 bases from J, with 18 bases in between. The CDR3 DNA reads TGCGCCAGCAGCCCTGCGGGGGTTTTACGTGATCAGCCCCAGCATTTT. Translation: CASSPAGVLRDQPQHF.

V gene TRBV18 combines with J gene TRBJ2-3; 8 bases agree with TRBD1. After removal of 2 bases from V and 0 bases from J, the junction contained 4 bases not matched to a gene. CDR1 and CDR2 (germline): KGHSH, LQKENI. There are 16 residues in the CDR3. CDR3 region: CASSPIGTGSTDTQYF. The CDR3 coding sequence is TGTGCCAGCTCACCAATCGGGACAGGAAGCACAGATACGCAGTATTTT.

This clone was seen just once. The rearrangement links TRBV10-3 to TRBJ1-5; 7 bases line up with TRBD1. CDR3 length equals 16 residues. The germline V gene encodes CDR1 ENHRY and CDR2 SYGVKD. V trimming: 7 bases; J trimming: 4 bases; junction bases outside the gene matches: 13. CDR3: CAINDPATGKNQPQHF. The CDR3 DNA sequence: TGTGCCATCAACGACCCCGCGACAGGGAAGAATCAGCCCCAGCATTTT.

V is TRBV10-2 and J is TRBJ1-6; 7 bases align to TRBD1. Per germline, CDR1 WSHSY and CDR2 SAAADI. J was trimmed by 10 bases and V by 1 base; bases with no gene match: 7. This CDR3 has 15 residues. CDR3 residues: CASSEYQGVWSPLHF. The CDR3 bases are TGCGCCAGCAGTGAGTATCAGGGGGTCTGGTCACCCCTCCACTTT.

The CDR3 protein is CASSSSLRGNTIYF. In DNA, the CDR3 is TGTGCCAGCAGCTCCTCCCTGCGCGGAAACACCATATATTTT. This chain uses TRBV5-6 with TRBJ1-3; D not certain. Germline assignment: CDR1 SGHDT and CDR2 YYEEEE. There are 14 residues in the CDR3. Trimming removed 3 bases from V and 4 bases from J, with 11 bases in between.

This clone appeared a single time. This rearrangement joins TRBV19 to TRBJ2-1; the D is unclear. The CDR3 totals 11 residues. Trimming took 9 bases from V and 10 from J, leaving 13 bases between them. The germline V gene encodes CDR1 LNHDA and CDR2 SQIVND (reference sequence). CDR3: CARQVRFEQFF. CDR3 sequence (DNA): TGTGCCAGGCAGGTCAGGTTCGAGCAGTTCTTC.

This chain links TRBV10-2 with TRBJ2-3, with D unclear. This CDR3 has 12 residues. The V gene lost 6 bases and the J gene lost 8 bases, with 12 bases spanning the gap. Germline V lookup: CDR1 WSHSY, CDR2 SAAADI. CDR3 sequence reads: CASRGDDSTQYF. The CDR3 DNA follows: TGCGCCAGCAGGGGCGACGATAGTACGCAGTATTTT.

This clone has a handful of counts. The chain is built from TRBV5-4 and TRBJ2-7; 7 nucleotides agree with TRBD2. The trim removed 0 bases at V and 2 bases at J, leaving 2 bases unmatched. In germline, CDR1 is SGHNT, CDR2 YYREEE (reference sequence). This CDR3 has 14 residues. CDR3 nucleotide sequence: TGTGCCAGCAGCTTGGGCGGGGGAACCTACGAGCAGTACTTC. It translates to CASSLGGGTYEQYF. Complete variable domain (other parts from reference TRBV5-4 and TRBJ2-7): ETGVTQSPTHLIKTRGQQVTLRCSSQSGHNTVSWYQQALGQGPQFIFQYYREEENGRGNFPPRFSGLQFPNYSSELNVNALELDDSALYLCASSLGGGTYEQYFGPGTRLTVT.

Here the CDR3 DNA reads TGTGCCATCAGTGGGACAGGGGGGGACACTGAAGCTTTCTTT. It translates to CAISGTGGDTEAFF. The chain employs TRBV10-3 and TRBJ1-1; 10 bases agree with TRBD1. Trimming at V came to 4 bases and at J to 3 bases, leaving 2 bases not matched to a gene. The CDR3 is 14 residues long. Germline V gene data show CDR1 as ENHRY and CDR2 as SYGVKD.